The clone carrying this T cell receptor beta chain was seen more than once but under ten times. Its target is not known. The study sequenced cultured CD4+ T cell DNA using the Oncomine TCR Beta short-read assay. TCRdb independently ran MiXCR on the PCR reads; one entry per CDR3 protein. The data hold about 9,100 distinct CDR3 sequences, with roughly 60% observed a single time. The sample belongs to a study of vaccination and CD4 T cells after COVID-19. The overall study: The stimulating agents, overlapping spike peptides, came from SARS-CoV-2, HCoV-NL63, HCoV-OC43 and HCoV-229E. Study results and limitations: SARS-CoV-2-reactive clonotypes rose nonsignificantly, with the median going from about 20 to 38.

Trimming left V 4 bases short and J 4 bases short, with 10 bases between. The CDR3 is made up of 13 amino acids. Germline V gene data show CDR1 as SNHLY and CDR2 as FYNNEI. Treatment here: roughly 10-day PBMC culture with coronavirus spike peptide pools or control peptides (ViraFEST assay). The TCR sequence derives from a human donor who had recovered from COVID-19. The chain carries TRBV2 and TRBJ1-2, with D tentatively TRBD1 (5 bases). Sequencing input: CD4+ T cells from blood, cultured in vitro. The CDR3 coding sequence is TGTGCCAGCAGTGGGGGCTTAATCTATGGCTACACCTTC. Amino acid sequence: CASSGGLIYGYTF.